A selection of T cell receptor beta chains follows, all from one sample in a study of CD8 T cells in Susac syndrome. Via MiXCR, TCRdb re-called the immunoSEQ multiplex PCR reads, giving one row per CDR3 protein. The repertoire holds 160,000 or so distinct CDR3 sequences, with 85% to 95% as singletons. Sequenced input: CD4+ T cells from PBMCs. The source of these receptors is a human donor with Susac syndrome. The CDR3 runs from the conserved cysteine through the conserved F or W. D genes are given only for firm matches. For some rows the clone size is stated as once, few or many, or as a class when expanded; others skip it.

CDR3nt | CDR3aa | v_gene | abundance | d_gene | j_gene
TGTGCCAGCAGCTTAGAGGTGGGGGCTCGGCGCAATCAGCCCCAGCATTTT | CASSLEVGARRNQPQHF | TRBV7-9 | NA | NA | TRBJ1-5
TGTGCCAGCAGGGGACAGGGGTACACTGAAGCTTTCTTT | CASRGQGYTEAFF | TRBV14 | few | TRBD1 | TRBJ1-1
TGTGCCAGCAGCTTATCTCGCGGCAGGGGAGATGAGACCCAGTACTTC | CASSLSRGRGDETQYF | TRBV9 | NA | NA | TRBJ2-5
TGCAGCATATCTAGCGGTAGCACAGATACGCAGTATTTT | CSISSGSTDTQYF | TRBV29-1 | NA | TRBD2 | TRBJ2-3
TGTGCCAGCAGCGTGGCCAATTCTTCCCCTTTCTTT | CASSVANSSPFF | TRBV3-1 | once | NA | TRBJ1-1
TGCAGTGCTAGAGGTGACAGGTTGAACACTGAAGCTTTCTTT | CSARGDRLNTEAFF | TRBV20-1 | NA | NA | TRBJ1-1
TGCGCCAGCAGCCCCGCGGGTCTGGGCACAGATACGCAGTATTTT | CASSPAGLGTDTQYF | TRBV4-1 | NA | NA | TRBJ2-3
TGTGCCAGCAGTTACTCGTTGGTGAAGGGGGCCTACAATGAGCAGTTCTTC | CASSYSLVKGAYNEQFF | TRBV6-5 | once | NA | TRBJ2-1
TGTGCCAGCAGTTACTCGACCCTCCTGGAGGCTTCCGACGAGCAGTACTTC | CASSYSTLLEASDEQYF | TRBV6-5 | NA | NA | TRBJ2-7
TGTGCCAGCAGCCCCCGGACCCTCCAAGAGACCCAGTACTTC | CASSPRTLQETQYF | TRBV11-2 | NA | NA | TRBJ2-5
TGCACCGCGAGGGGGGGCACAGATACGCAGTATTTT | CTARGGTDTQYF | TRBV29-1 | once | NA | TRBJ2-3
TGTGCCAGCAGCCCCGGGACATCACCGGGGAATGAGCAGTTCTTC | CASSPGTSPGNEQFF | TRBV7-3 | NA | NA | TRBJ2-1
TGTGCTAGTGCCCCCGGAGGGTCAGAGACCCAGTACTTC | CASAPGGSETQYF | TRBV12-5 | once | NA | TRBJ2-5
TGCGCCAGCAGCCAAGACCCGGTGGCATCCCCTCAGGGTACGCAGTATTTT | CASSQDPVASPQGTQYF | TRBV4-3 | once | NA | TRBJ2-3
TGTGCCAGCAGTTTAAGGGACTTCAACAATGAGCAGTTCTTC | CASSLRDFNNEQFF | TRBV12-3/TRBV12-4 | few | NA | TRBJ2-1
TGCAGTGCTAGGCACCCTAGTTGGGAACAGTTCTTC | CSARHPSWEQFF | TRBV20-1 | NA | NA | TRBJ2-1
TGCGCCAGCAGCCGCTCTCTCATGAACACTGAAGCTTTCTTT | CASSRSLMNTEAFF | TRBV5-1 | once | NA | TRBJ1-1
TGCAGCGCTGCCGAGGGTCACTACGAGCAGTACTTC | CSAAEGHYEQYF | TRBV29-1 | NA | NA | TRBJ2-7
TGCAGCGGCCGACAGGCTGGGGCCAACGTCCTGACTTTC | CSGRQAGANVLTF | TRBV29-1 | NA | NA | TRBJ2-6
TGCAGTGCTAGAGTTGGGACACTGAGTGACTATGGCTACACCTTC | CSARVGTLSDYGYTF | TRBV20-1 | NA | NA | TRBJ1-2
TGTGCCAGTAGTCGTCTAGCGGGGGCGGAGACCCAGTACTTC | CASSRLAGAETQYF | TRBV19 | NA | TRBD2 | TRBJ2-5
TGTGCCAGCACCACCGACACTTCGGGTACGCAGTATTTT | CASTTDTSGTQYF | TRBV9 | NA | NA | TRBJ2-3
TGTGCCAGCTCACCGGCCGGGGAGGATAATTCACCCCTCCACTTT | CASSPAGEDNSPLHF | TRBV18 | NA | NA | TRBJ1-6
TGCAGTGCTAGACAGGGGGTCACTGAAGCTTTCTTT | CSARQGVTEAFF | TRBV20-1 | NA | TRBD1 | TRBJ1-1